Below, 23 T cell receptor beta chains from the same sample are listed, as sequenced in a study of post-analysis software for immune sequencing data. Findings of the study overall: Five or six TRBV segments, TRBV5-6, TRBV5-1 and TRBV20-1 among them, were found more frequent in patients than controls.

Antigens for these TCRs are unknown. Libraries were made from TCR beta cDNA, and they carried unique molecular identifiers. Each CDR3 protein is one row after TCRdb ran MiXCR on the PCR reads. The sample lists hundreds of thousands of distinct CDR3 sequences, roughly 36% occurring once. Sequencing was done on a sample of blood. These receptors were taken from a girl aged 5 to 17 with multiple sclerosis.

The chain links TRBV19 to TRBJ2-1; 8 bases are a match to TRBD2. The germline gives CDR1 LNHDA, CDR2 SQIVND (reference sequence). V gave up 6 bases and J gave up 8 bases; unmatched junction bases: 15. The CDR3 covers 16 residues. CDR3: CASSYSGGGPSYEQFF. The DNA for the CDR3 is TGTGCCAGTAGCTACAGCGGGGGAGGGCCCTCTTATGAGCAGTTCTTC.

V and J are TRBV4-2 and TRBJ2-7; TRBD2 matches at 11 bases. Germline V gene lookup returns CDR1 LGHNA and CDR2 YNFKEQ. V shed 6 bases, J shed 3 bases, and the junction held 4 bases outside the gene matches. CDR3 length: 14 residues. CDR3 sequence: CASSLAGGYYEQYF. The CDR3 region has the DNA TGTGCCAGCAGTTTAGCGGGGGGGTACTACGAGCAGTACTTC.

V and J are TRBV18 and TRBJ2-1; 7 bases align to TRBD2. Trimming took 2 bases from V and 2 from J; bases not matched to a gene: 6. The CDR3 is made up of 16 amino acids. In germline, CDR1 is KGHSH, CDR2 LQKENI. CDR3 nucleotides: TGTGCCAGCTCACCAGGTACTAGCGCAACCTACAATGAGCAGTTCTTC. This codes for CASSPGTSATYNEQFF.

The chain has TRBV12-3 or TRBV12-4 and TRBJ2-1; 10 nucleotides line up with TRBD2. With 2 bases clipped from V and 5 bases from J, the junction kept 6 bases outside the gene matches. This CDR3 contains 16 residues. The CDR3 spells CASSLHSGGINNEQFF. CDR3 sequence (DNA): TGTGCCAGCAGTTTACATAGCGGGGGGATTAACAATGAGCAGTTCTTC.

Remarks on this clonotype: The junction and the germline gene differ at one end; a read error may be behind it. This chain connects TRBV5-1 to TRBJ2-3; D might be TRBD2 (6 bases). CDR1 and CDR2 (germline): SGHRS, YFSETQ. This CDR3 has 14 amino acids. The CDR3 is CASSLATSTDTRYF. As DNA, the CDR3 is TGCGCCAGCAGCTTAGCCACTAGCACAGATACGCGGTATTTT.

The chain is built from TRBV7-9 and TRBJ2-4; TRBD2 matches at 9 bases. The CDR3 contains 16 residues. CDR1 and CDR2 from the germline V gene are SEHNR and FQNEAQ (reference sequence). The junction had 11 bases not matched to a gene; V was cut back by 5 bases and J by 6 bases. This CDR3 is CASSRRGGANRNIQYF. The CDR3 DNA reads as TGTGCCAGCAGCCGACGCGGGGGGGCTAACCGAAACATTCAGTACTTC.

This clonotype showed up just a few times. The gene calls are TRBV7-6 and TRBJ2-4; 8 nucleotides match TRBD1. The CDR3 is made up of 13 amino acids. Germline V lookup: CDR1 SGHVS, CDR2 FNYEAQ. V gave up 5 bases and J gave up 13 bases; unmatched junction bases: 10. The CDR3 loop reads CASSPGQERLQYF. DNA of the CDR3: TGTGCCAGCAGCCCGGGACAGGAAAGATTGCAGTACTTC. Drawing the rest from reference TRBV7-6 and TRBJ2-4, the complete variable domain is GAGVSQSPRYKVTKRGQDVALRCDPISGHVSLYWYRQALGQGPEFLTYFNYEAQQDKSGLPNDRFSAERPEGSISTLTIQRTEQRDSAMYRCASSPGQERLQYFGAGTRLSVL.

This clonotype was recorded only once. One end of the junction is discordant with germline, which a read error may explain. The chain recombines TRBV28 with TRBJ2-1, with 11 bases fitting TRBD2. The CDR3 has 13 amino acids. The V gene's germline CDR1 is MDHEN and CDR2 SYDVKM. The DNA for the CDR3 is TGTGCCAATAGCGGGGGGGCCGTAAATGTGCAGTTCTTC. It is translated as CANSGGAVNVQFF.

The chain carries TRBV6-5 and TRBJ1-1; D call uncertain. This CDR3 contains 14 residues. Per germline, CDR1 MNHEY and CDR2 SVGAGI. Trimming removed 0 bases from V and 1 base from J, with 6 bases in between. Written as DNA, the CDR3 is TGTGCCAGCAGTTACTCAGGCGGGAACACTGAAGCTTTCTTT. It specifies CASSYSGGNTEAFF.

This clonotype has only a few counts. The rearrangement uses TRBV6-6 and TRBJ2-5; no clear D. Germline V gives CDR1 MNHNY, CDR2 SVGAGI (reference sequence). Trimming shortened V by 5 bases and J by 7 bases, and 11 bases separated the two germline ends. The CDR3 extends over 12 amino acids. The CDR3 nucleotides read TGTGCCAGCAGTCAAAGCCTGGGGACCCAGTACTTC. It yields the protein CASSQSLGTQYF.

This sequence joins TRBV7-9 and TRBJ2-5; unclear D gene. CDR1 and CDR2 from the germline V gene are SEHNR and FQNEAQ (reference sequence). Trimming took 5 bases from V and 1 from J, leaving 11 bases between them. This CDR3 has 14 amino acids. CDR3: CASSPLRFQETQYF. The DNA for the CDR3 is TGTGCCAGCAGCCCTTTGCGGTTCCAAGAGACCCAGTACTTC.

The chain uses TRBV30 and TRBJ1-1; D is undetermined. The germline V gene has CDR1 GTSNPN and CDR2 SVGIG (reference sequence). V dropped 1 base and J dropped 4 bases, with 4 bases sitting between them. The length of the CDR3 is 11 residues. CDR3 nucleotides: TGTGCCTGGAGTGCCCGCACTGAAGCTTTCTTT. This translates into CAWSARTEAFF.

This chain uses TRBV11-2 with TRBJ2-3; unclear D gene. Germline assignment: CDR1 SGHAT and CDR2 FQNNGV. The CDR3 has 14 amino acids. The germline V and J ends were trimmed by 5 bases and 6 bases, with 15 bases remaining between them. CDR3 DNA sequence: TGTGCCAGCAGCCAGTTGGTAGGGTCCGATACGCAGTATTTT. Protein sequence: CASSQLVGSDTQYF.

The CDR3 protein is CASSREDLGYGYTF. CDR3 nucleotides: TGTGCCAGCAGCCGCGAAGACCTCGGCTATGGCTACACCTTC. This sequence joins TRBV3-1 and TRBJ1-2; D ambiguous. The CDR3 runs to 14 residues. Trimming removed 4 bases at V and 4 bases at J, with 13 bases between. Germline V lookup: CDR1 LGHDT, CDR2 YNNKEL (reference sequence).

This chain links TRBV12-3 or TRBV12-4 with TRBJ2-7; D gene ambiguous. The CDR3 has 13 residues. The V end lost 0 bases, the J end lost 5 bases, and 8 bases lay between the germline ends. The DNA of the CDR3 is TGTGCCAGCAGTTTAGCCGGACCTGACGAGCAGTACTTC. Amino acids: CASSLAGPDEQYF.

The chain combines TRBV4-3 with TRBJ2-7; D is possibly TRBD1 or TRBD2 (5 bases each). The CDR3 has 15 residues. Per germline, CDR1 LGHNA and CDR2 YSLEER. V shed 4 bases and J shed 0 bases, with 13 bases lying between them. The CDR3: CASSPQRGDSYEQYF. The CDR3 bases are TGCGCCAGCAGCCCGCAGAGAGGGGACTCCTACGAGCAGTACTTC.

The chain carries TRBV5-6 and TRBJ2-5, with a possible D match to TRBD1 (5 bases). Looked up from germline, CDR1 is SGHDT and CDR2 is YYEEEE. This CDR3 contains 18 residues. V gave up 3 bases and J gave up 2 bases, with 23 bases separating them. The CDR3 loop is CASSSPLGAGKLQETQYF. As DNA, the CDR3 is TGTGCCAGCAGCTCCCCATTAGGGGCAGGGAAACTTCAAGAGACCCAGTACTTC.

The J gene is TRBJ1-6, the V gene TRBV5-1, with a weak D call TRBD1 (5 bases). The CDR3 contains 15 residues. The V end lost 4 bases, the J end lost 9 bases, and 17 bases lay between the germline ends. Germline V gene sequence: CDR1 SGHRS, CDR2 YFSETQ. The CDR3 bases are TGCGCCAGCAGCAGGAAGACAGACGGAGGTTCACCCCTCCACTTT. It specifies CASSRKTDGGSPLHF.

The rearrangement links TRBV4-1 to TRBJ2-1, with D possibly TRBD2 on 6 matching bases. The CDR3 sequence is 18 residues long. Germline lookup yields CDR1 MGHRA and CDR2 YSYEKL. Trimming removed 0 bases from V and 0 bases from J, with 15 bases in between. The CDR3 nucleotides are TGCGCCAGCAGCCAAGATCGGGGGTCGGGCAGCTCCTACAATGAGCAGTTCTTC. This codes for CASSQDRGSGSSYNEQFF.

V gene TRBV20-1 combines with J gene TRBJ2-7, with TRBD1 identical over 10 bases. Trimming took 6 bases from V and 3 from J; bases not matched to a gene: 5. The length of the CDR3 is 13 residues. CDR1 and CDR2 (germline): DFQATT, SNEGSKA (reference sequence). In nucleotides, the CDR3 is TGCAGTGCCCCCCGGACAGGGGGCTACGAGCAGTACTTC. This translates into CSAPRTGGYEQYF.

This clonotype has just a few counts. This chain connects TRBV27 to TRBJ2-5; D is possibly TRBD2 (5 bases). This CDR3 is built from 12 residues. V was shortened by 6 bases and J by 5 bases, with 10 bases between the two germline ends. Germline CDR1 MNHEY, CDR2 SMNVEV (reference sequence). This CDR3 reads CASSAGDETQYF. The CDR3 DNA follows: TGTGCCAGCAGCGCCGGGGATGAGACCCAGTACTTC.

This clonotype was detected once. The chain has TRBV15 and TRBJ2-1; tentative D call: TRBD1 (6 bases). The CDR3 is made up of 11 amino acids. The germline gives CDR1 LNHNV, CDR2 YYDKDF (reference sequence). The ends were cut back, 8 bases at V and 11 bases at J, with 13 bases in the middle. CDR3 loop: CATGTGRQQFF. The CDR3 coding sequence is TGTGCCACCGGTACAGGGCGTCAGCAGTTCTTC.

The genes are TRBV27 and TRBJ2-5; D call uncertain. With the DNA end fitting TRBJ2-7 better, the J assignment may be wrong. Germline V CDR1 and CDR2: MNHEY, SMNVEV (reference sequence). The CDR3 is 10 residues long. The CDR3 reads CASRDGEQYF. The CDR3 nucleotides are TGTGCCAGCAGGGACGGCGAGCAGTACTTC.